Sequencing of this T cell receptor (beta chain) was carried out in a study of shared clonotypes between healthy human individuals. Points from the study as a whole: An expected dependence of interdonor clonotype sharing on sequencing depth was noted.

Genomic DNA of each subset was evenly split across several immunoSEQ plates. Generated by immunoSEQ multiplex PCR, the TCRdb table keeps only in-frame clones and is missing some. The table records under 2.5 million clones, 92% of them present only once. Worth noting for this clone: Its antigen is undetermined.

The ends lost 8 bases at V and 4 bases at J; junction bases unmatched: 9. This CDR3 has 15 residues. From germline, CDR1 is SNHLY and CDR2 FYNNEI. The sequenced material came from naive CD4+ T cells from PBMCs. This sample's subset: CD45RA+ positively selected. This TCR was recovered from a man in his late teens or twenties in good health. Some clones in this sample may be carry-over from other donors' samples. The V call is TRBV2, the J call TRBJ2-2, with 8 bases that match TRBD2. This chain's CDR3 is CASHQESGSTGELFF. The DNA for the CDR3 is TGTGCCAGCCATCAGGAGAGCGGGAGCACCGGGGAGCTGTTTTTT.